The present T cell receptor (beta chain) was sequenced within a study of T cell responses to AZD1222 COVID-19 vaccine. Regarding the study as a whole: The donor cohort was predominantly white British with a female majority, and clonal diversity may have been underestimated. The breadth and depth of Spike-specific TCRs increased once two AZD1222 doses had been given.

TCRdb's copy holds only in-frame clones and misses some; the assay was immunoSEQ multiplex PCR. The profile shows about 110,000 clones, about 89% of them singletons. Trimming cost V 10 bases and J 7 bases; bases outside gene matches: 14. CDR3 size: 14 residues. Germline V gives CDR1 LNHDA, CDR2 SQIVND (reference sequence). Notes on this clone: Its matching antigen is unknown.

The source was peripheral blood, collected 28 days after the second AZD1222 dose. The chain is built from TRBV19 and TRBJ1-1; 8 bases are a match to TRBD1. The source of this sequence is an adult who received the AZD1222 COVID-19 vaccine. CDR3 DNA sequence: TGTGCCACCACTCGACAGGGGAGCCCTCTTGAAGCTTTCTTT. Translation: CATTRQGSPLEAFF.